This passage covers 25 T cell receptor beta chains from one sample sequenced in a study of shared clonotypes between healthy human individuals. Profiled with immunoSEQ multiplex PCR; TCRdb holds only in-frame clones, not every one. This table holds some 79,000 clones, over 55% found once. The source material was memory CD8+ T cells sorted from blood. Stated subset: CD45RO+ cells pooled with CCR7-negative TemRA cells. Receptor source: a man aged 25-45 years in good health.

The chain recombines TRBV13 with TRBJ2-7; D possibly corresponds to TRBD2 (6 bases). The CDR3 is 16 amino acids. The ends were cut back, 7 bases at V and 0 bases at J, with 19 bases in the middle. The germline gives CDR1 PRHDT, CDR2 FYEKMQ (reference sequence). The CDR3 nucleotides read TGTGCCAGCACCCCTTCGGTGGGGGGTCTCTCCTACGAGCAGTACTTC. Amino acid sequence: CASTPSVGGLSYEQYF.

This chain links TRBV10-3 with TRBJ2-1; TRBD2 matches at 12 bases. The V gene end was trimmed by 6 bases and the J gene end by 9 bases; junction bases not matched to a gene: 6. CDR3 length: 14 amino acids. Germline-derived CDR1 and CDR2 are ENHRY and SYGVKD. The chain's CDR3 is CAIRSTSGRGEQFF. The CDR3 DNA reads TGTGCCATCAGATCGACTAGCGGGAGAGGTGAGCAGTTCTTC.

The chain has TRBV7-6 and TRBJ2-1, with 7 bases lining up with TRBD2. This CDR3 is 14 amino acids long. Germline CDR1 reads SGHVS; CDR2 reads FNYEAQ. V dropped 4 bases and J dropped 8; count of bases not matched to a gene: 8. The CDR3 DNA reads TGTGCCAGCAGCTCGGCAATTACTAGCGATGAGCAGTTCTTC. This translates into CASSSAITSDEQFF.

This clone has just one count. The chain couples TRBV11-2 to TRBJ1-1; 9 nucleotides match TRBD1. The junction had 6 bases not matched to a gene; V was cut back by 0 bases and J by 4 bases. This CDR3 has 16 residues. The germline V gene has CDR1 SGHAT and CDR2 FQNNGV. Written as DNA, the CDR3 is TGTGCCAGCAGCTTAGAGAGGGACAGGGCCCCCACTGAAGCTTTCTTT. Protein: CASSLERDRAPTEAFF.

There are a few counts of this clone. The chain combines TRBV6-1 with TRBJ1-5; no firm D call. Germline CDR1 MNHNS, CDR2 SASEGT. Trimming left V 10 bases short and J 5 bases short, with 15 bases between. The CDR3 is made up of 13 amino acids. CDR3 region: CAISGEGYQPQHF. For the CDR3, the DNA is TGTGCCATATCGGGTGAGGGCTATCAGCCCCAGCATTTT.

This chain joins TRBV10-2 and TRBJ2-7, with 11 bases identical to TRBD2. Germline values: CDR1 WSHSY, CDR2 SAAADI. J gave up 1 base and V 5 bases, and 16 bases lay outside the gene matches. The CDR3 has 19 amino acids. This CDR3 reads CASSTTTPSSGRPSYEQYF. The CDR3 coding sequence is TGCGCCAGCAGTACGACGACCCCATCTAGCGGGAGGCCGTCCTACGAGCAGTACTTC.

J is TRBJ1-5 and V is TRBV2; D remains unclear. The CDR3 has 16 residues. Trimming shortened V by 7 bases and J by 3 bases, and 19 bases separated the two germline ends. From germline, CDR1 is SNHLY and CDR2 FYNNEI. Written as DNA, the CDR3 is TGTGCCAGCAATCGGGAGGGAGGGCAGCTCAATCAGCCCCAGCATTTT. Translation: CASNREGGQLNQPQHF.

V and J are TRBV4-1 and TRBJ2-2; the match to TRBD2 covers 9 bases. Trimming took 2 bases from V and 2 from J; bases not matched to a gene: 9. Germline assignment: CDR1 MGHRA and CDR2 YSYEKL. This CDR3 is built from 18 residues. The CDR3 nucleotides are TGCGCCAGCAGCCAACAGATTGGTAGCGGGGGCAACACCGGGGAGCTGTTTTTT. Residues: CASSQQIGSGGNTGELFF.

The rearrangement joins TRBV4-3 to TRBJ2-1; D gene uncertain. V lost 4 bases to trimming and J lost 10 bases, with 14 bases between them. The CDR3 is 13 residues long. In germline, CDR1 is LGHNA, CDR2 YSLEER. The chain's CDR3 is CASSPHLYGEQFF. In nucleotides, the CDR3 is TGCGCCAGCAGCCCCCACCTGTATGGAGAGCAGTTCTTC.

The rearrangement uses TRBV7-8 and TRBJ2-1; 7 positions match TRBD2. With V trimmed by 1 base and J by 4 bases, 7 bases remained unmatched. The germline V gene encodes CDR1 SGHVS and CDR2 FQNEAQ. The CDR3 has 16 residues. The CDR3 DNA follows: TGTGCCAGCAGCTTAGGGGGCGGGAGTGCTTACAATGAGCAGTTCTTC. Translation: CASSLGGGSAYNEQFF.

This clone occurred once. The rearrangement uses TRBV9 and TRBJ2-7; 8 nucleotides line up with TRBD2. This CDR3 has 13 amino acids. The germline CDR1 and CDR2 sequences are SGDLS and YYNGEE. The ends lost 7 bases at V and 4 bases at J; junction bases unmatched: 7. As DNA, the CDR3 is TGTGCCAGCGGAAGCGGGAGTCAGTACGAGCAGTACTTC. This gives the protein CASGSGSQYEQYF.

This chain uses TRBV7-8 with TRBJ2-1; D possibly matches TRBD1 or TRBD2 (5 bases each). This CDR3 region has 13 residues. Germline loops: CDR1 SGHVS, CDR2 FQNEAQ. Trimming took 5 bases from V and 7 from J, leaving 12 bases between them. Here the CDR3 DNA reads TGTGCCAGCAGCACGGGACCGCTGAATGAGCAGTTCTTC. It is translated as CASSTGPLNEQFF.

This chain uses TRBV4-1 with TRBJ2-7, with TRBD2 matching 8 bases. Germline V gives CDR1 MGHRA, CDR2 YSYEKL. V lost 1 base to trimming and J lost 4 bases; unmatched junction nucleotides: 15. The CDR3 spans 18 residues. CDR3 in amino acids: CASSQVRGLAGPSYEQYF. In DNA form, the CDR3 reads TGCGCCAGCAGCCAAGTCCGCGGTCTAGCGGGCCCTTCTTACGAGCAGTACTTC.

The V gene is TRBV13, the J gene TRBJ2-1; D tentatively reads TRBD1 or TRBD2 (6 bases each). Germline V gene lookup returns CDR1 PRHDT and CDR2 FYEKMQ (reference sequence). CDR3 length equals 14 residues. V was clipped by 1 base and J by 9 bases, with 13 bases between them. CDR3 bases: TGTGCCAGCAGCTTAGAAGGGGGGCTCGTTGAGCAGTTCTTC. Translated, it gives CASSLEGGLVEQFF.

The chain has TRBV7-8 and TRBJ2-3, with 9 nucleotides matching TRBD2. The V gene's germline CDR1 is SGHVS and CDR2 FQNEAQ. J was trimmed by 5 bases and V by 8 bases; bases with no gene match: 11. The CDR3 totals 15 residues. For the CDR3, the DNA is TGTGCCAGCCAGGTGACTAGCGGAAGGGGAGATACGCAGTATTTT. Encoded protein: CASQVTSGRGDTQYF.

This clone showed up many times. The rearrangement links TRBV28 to TRBJ2-1; TRBD1 might be the D (6 bases). The CDR3 is 12 residues long. Germline CDR1 is MDHEN and CDR2 is SYDVKM. The V gene lost 8 bases and the J gene lost 3 bases, with 8 bases spanning the gap. DNA of the CDR3: TGTGCCAGCGGACAGAGCTACAATGAGCAGTTCTTC. Encoded protein: CASGQSYNEQFF.

Regarding this clone: This may be a read error: a much more frequent sequence differs by one nucleotide. At the DNA level, this CDR3 is encoded by other sequences in the same sample as well. CDR3 DNA sequence: TGTGCCAGCAGTTCTTTCTACGAGCAGTACTTC. Translated, it gives CASSSFYEQYF. This chain joins TRBV28 and TRBJ2-7; D unclear. Trimming shortened V by 4 bases and J by 3 bases, and 4 bases separated the two germline ends. CDR3 size: 11 residues. The germline CDR1 and CDR2 sequences are MDHEN and SYDVKM.

This clone has just a few counts. V and J are TRBV5-1 and TRBJ2-5; D may be TRBD1 or TRBD2 (5 bases each). The CDR3 contains 15 residues. The germline gives CDR1 SGHRS, CDR2 YFSETQ. Trimming pared 1 base from V and 7 bases from J, leaving 17 bases between. CDR3 sequence (DNA): TGCGCCAGCAGCTTGTTCGAGGGACCCCAGGGGACCCAGTACTTC. This translates into CASSLFEGPQGTQYF. Together with reference TRBV5-1 and TRBJ2-5, the CDR3 gives the full variable domain: KAGVTQTPRYLIKTRGQQVTLSCSPISGHRSVSWYQQTPGQGLQFLFEYFSETQRNKGNFPGRFSGRQFSNSRSEMNVSTLELGDSALYLCASSLFEGPQGTQYFGPGTRLLVL.

The V gene is TRBV4-3, the J gene TRBJ1-4; TRBD1 might be the D (5 bases). This CDR3 contains 16 residues. Germline lookup yields CDR1 LGHNA and CDR2 YSLEER. V was pared by 0 bases and J by 1 base, with 9 bases between. CDR3 region: CASSQDYGGTNEKLFF. The CDR3 coding sequence is TGCGCCAGCAGCCAAGATTACGGGGGAACTAATGAAAAACTGTTTTTT.

The V and J genes are TRBV27 and TRBJ2-5, with D perhaps matching TRBD2 (5 bases). The CDR3 totals 16 residues. Germline V gene lookup returns CDR1 MNHEY and CDR2 SMNVEV (reference sequence). The germline V and J ends were trimmed by 1 base and 5 bases, with 17 bases remaining between them. In DNA form, the CDR3 reads TGTGCCAGCAGTTTATTATGGGAGAATGGGGAGGAGACCCAGTACTTC. This sequence encodes CASSLLWENGEETQYF.

The DNA of the CDR3 is TGTGCCACCAGCAGAGTGGGATTACAAGATACGCAGTATTTT. It codes for CATSRVGLQDTQYF. The chain couples TRBV15 to TRBJ2-3; D unclear. This CDR3 has 14 residues. Per the germline V gene, CDR1 is LNHNV and CDR2 is YYDKDF (reference sequence). V was cut by 1 base and J by 5 bases, with 10 bases left in between.

DNA for the CDR3: TGTGCCAGCAGTTACGACTCGTTCTCTGGAAACACCATATATTTT. Translating gives CASSYDSFSGNTIYF. The rearrangement uses TRBV6-5 and TRBJ1-3; D uncertain. Germline-derived CDR1 and CDR2 are MNHEY and SVGAGI. V gave up 2 bases and J gave up 0 bases, with 8 bases separating them. The CDR3 sequence is 15 residues long.

This clone was counted only a few times. V is TRBV7-9 and J is TRBJ1-2, with a weak D call TRBD1 (6 bases). The CDR3 totals 13 residues. Trimming left V 7 bases short and J 3 bases short, with 12 bases between. Germline CDR1 is SEHNR and CDR2 is FQNEAQ (reference sequence). The CDR3 loop is CASTNEGDYGYTF. The CDR3 coding sequence is TGTGCCAGCACCAACGAGGGGGACTATGGCTACACCTTC.

The rearrangement joins TRBV6-1 to TRBJ2-7; 11 bases fit TRBD2. The CDR3 runs to 17 residues. The germline gives CDR1 MNHNS, CDR2 SASEGT. Unmatched junction bases numbered 11, after V lost 4 bases and J lost 3 bases. CDR3 nucleotide sequence: TGTGCCAGCAGTGGGATGATTAGCGGGAGGGCCAGCTACGAGCAGTACTTC. Protein sequence: CASSGMISGRASYEQYF.

The chain carries TRBV28 and TRBJ2-1, with no clear D. There are 11 residues in the CDR3. V was pared by 7 bases and J by 7 bases, with 8 bases between. Germline CDR1 and CDR2: MDHEN and SYDVKM. CDR3 in DNA: TGTGCCAGCAACTCTTTTAATGAGCAGTTCTTC. This sequence encodes CASNSFNEQFF.